The 11 T cell receptor beta chains given below trace back to one sample, sequenced in a study of cytomegalovirus exposure and HLA in healthy donors. Data came from immunoSEQ multiplex PCR; TCRdb stores just in-frame clones and leaves some out. The sample carries some 90,000 clones, 95% to 97% recorded once. The sequenced sample consisted of PBMCs. The receptors were gathered from a man in his late teens or twenties in good health and CMV-seronegative.

This chain connects TRBV19 to TRBJ2-3; tentative D call: TRBD1 (6 bases). Trimming stripped 9 bases from V and 0 bases from J, with 10 bases between. Germline CDR1 is LNHDA and CDR2 is SQIVND (reference sequence). This CDR3 contains 13 residues. The CDR3 nucleotides are TGTGCCAGCCGGGACATAAGCACAGATACGCAGTATTTT. Residues: CASRDISTDTQYF.

V and J are TRBV7-9 and TRBJ1-4, with D unclear. The CDR3 spans 14 residues. Germline CDR1 SEHNR, CDR2 FQNEAQ (reference sequence). The germline V and J ends were trimmed by 4 bases and 5 bases, with 11 bases remaining between them. CDR3 sequence reads: CASSSLAVNEKLFF. CDR3 DNA: TGTGCCAGCAGCTCACTGGCGGTGAATGAAAAACTGTTTTTT.

This chain connects TRBV6-5 to TRBJ2-3; D not resolved. CDR1 is MNHEY, CDR2 SVGAGI, per germline. The CDR3 has 13 residues. The germline V and J ends were trimmed by 3 bases and 3 bases, with 7 bases remaining between them. This CDR3 is CASSYVGTDTQYF. The CDR3 region has the DNA TGTGCCAGCAGTTATGTCGGGACAGATACGCAGTATTTT.

The sample holds one count of this clone. J is TRBJ2-3 and V is TRBV27; 9 bases match TRBD2. Unmatched junction bases numbered 5, after V lost 3 bases and J lost 4 bases. This CDR3 region has 15 residues. The germline V gene encodes CDR1 MNHEY and CDR2 SMNVEV (reference sequence). CDR3 bases: TGTGCCAGCAGTTTCTTAGCGGGAGCGGCAGATACGCAGTATTTT. The encoded protein is CASSFLAGAADTQYF.

This clone was recorded once. The chain employs TRBV11-2 and TRBJ1-1, with 7 bases matching TRBD1. Germline values: CDR1 SGHAT, CDR2 FQNNGV. J lost 7 bases, V lost 3 bases, and 8 bases had no gene match. CDR3 length: 14 amino acids. The CDR3 coding sequence is TGTGCCAGCAGCTTGGGACAGATGGCCCTTGAAGCTTTCTTT. This translates into CASSLGQMALEAFF.

This clone was detected once. The chain is built from TRBV5-6 and TRBJ1-6; the D is unclear. With 1 base removed from V and 6 bases from J, the gap between germline ends came to 11 bases. The CDR3 contains 15 residues. Germline values: CDR1 SGHDT, CDR2 YYEEEE. This chain's CDR3 is CASSLSVATNSPLHF. DNA for the CDR3: TGTGCCAGCAGCTTGTCGGTAGCAACTAATTCACCCCTCCACTTT.

CDR3 in amino acids: CASSPQGARQYF. The CDR3 DNA reads TGTGCCAGCAGCCCACAGGGGGCGAGGCAGTACTTC. The chain is built from TRBV6-6 and TRBJ2-7; 9 bases match TRBD1. Germline V lookup: CDR1 MNHNY, CDR2 SVGAGI (reference sequence). The CDR3 is 12 residues long. J was trimmed by 9 bases and V by 6 bases; bases with no gene match: 6.

V gene TRBV6-5 combines with J gene TRBJ1-5, with D possibly matching TRBD1 (6 bases). The CDR3 totals 13 residues. Trimming removed 6 bases at V and 7 bases at J, with 13 bases between. The germline V gene encodes CDR1 MNHEY and CDR2 SVGAGI. This chain's CDR3 is CASRPDRNQPQHF. CDR3 coding DNA: TGTGCCAGCAGGCCCGACAGGAACCAGCCCCAGCATTTT.

This sequence joins TRBV27 and TRBJ1-2; TRBD1 aligns across 9 bases. Per germline, CDR1 MNHEY and CDR2 SMNVEV (reference sequence). This CDR3 is 17 amino acids long. V was clipped by 8 bases and J by 3 bases; unmatched bases: 16. CDR3 bases: TGTGCCAGCCGATACTCAACAGGGGGCAGGAGGTACTATGGCTACACCTTC. Its protein is CASRYSTGGRRYYGYTF.

V gene TRBV7-9 combines with J gene TRBJ2-5, with TRBD1 matching over 7 bases. The CDR3 contains 15 residues. Germline-derived CDR1 and CDR2 are SEHNR and FQNEAQ (reference sequence). The J segment lost 5 bases and the V segment lost 0 bases, leaving 6 bases of the junction unmatched. CDR3 DNA sequence: TGTGCCAGCAGCTTAGCTAGGGGGCCGGGGGAGACCCAGTACTTC. Its translation is CASSLARGPGETQYF.

The count of this clone is one. The rearrangement uses TRBV9 and TRBJ2-7; TRBD1 matches 7 bases. Trimming cost V 3 bases and J 5 bases; bases outside gene matches: 5. CDR1 is SGDLS and CDR2 is YYNGEE in the germline V gene. The CDR3 has 13 amino acids. DNA of the CDR3: TGTGCCAGCAGCGAGACAGGGATCGACGAGCAGTACTTC. It specifies CASSETGIDEQYF.